This is a list of T cell receptor beta chains from one sample in a study of OX40 agonist ivuxolimab in advanced cancers. This table comes from immunoSEQ multiplex PCR, and its TCRdb copy is limited to in-frame clones, with some not included. The data hold 45,000 to 50,000 clones, with about nine tenths observed a single time. The specimen was CD4+ or CD8+ T cells sorted from blood, collected in a trial of the OX40 agonist ivuxolimab. The receptor source for this set is an adult with an advanced solid tumor such as melanoma, head and neck, liver or kidney cancer. Each CDR3 is given with its conserved first and last residue. The order of the fields is D gene, V gene, J gene, clone size, CDR3 protein, CDR3 DNA. A D gene is named only where the DNA matches it firmly. The listing skips clone size in some rows; elsewhere it reads once, few, many or a size class.

>-|TRBV28|TRBJ1-2|-
CASSLGADGYTF
TGTGCCAGCAGTTTAGGGGCAGATGGCTACACCTTC
>TRBD2|TRBV6-1|TRBJ2-1|-
CASSVPAGPYNEQFF
TGTGCCAGCAGTGTCCCAGCGGGACCCTACAATGAGCAGTTCTTC
>-|TRBV5-4|TRBJ1-1|-
CASRGDGSPEAFF
TGTGCCAGCAGAGGAGACGGTAGCCCTGAAGCTTTCTTT
>-|TRBV28|TRBJ1-2|-
CASSLFGGSDGYTF
TGTGCCAGCAGTTTATTCGGGGGATCGGATGGCTACACCTTC
>TRBD2|TRBV27|TRBJ2-1|-
CASSQRGGYNEQFF
TGTGCCAGCAGTCAGCGGGGGGGGTACAATGAGCAGTTCTTC
>-|TRBV4-2|TRBJ1-2|-
CASSQDLGNYGYTF
TGTGCCAGCAGCCAAGATCTCGGGAACTATGGCTACACCTTC
>-|TRBV6-5|TRBJ2-7|-
CASSLRGDEQYF
TGTGCCAGCAGCCTACGGGGAGACGAGCAGTACTTC
>TRBD2|TRBV28|TRBJ2-3|-
CASSRAGELDTQYF
TGTGCCAGCAGTAGGGCGGGAGAGTTGGATACGCAGTATTTT
>-|TRBV19|TRBJ1-1|-
CASSSGNTEAFF
TGTGCCAGTAGTAGTGGGAACACTGAAGCTTTCTTT
>TRBD1|TRBV4-1|TRBJ2-7|-
CASSQGDRGYEQYF
TGCGCCAGCAGCCAGGGGGACAGGGGGTACGAGCAGTACTTC
>TRBD1|TRBV7-9|TRBJ1-1|-
CASSLKIMTGLQPGTEAFF
TGTGCCAGCAGCCTAAAAATTATGACAGGGCTCCAGCCCGGGACTGAAGCTTTCTTT
>TRBD1|TRBV19|TRBJ2-7|-
CASSPGTGSHEQYF
TGTGCCAGTAGTCCCGGGACAGGGTCCCACGAGCAGTACTTC
>TRBD1|TRBV29-1|TRBJ2-3|-
CSATGETPDTQYF
TGCAGCGCGACAGGGGAGACTCCAGATACGCAGTATTTT
>-|TRBV5-1|TRBJ1-2|-
CASREGGYGYTF
TGCGCCAGCAGAGAGGGGGGCTATGGCTACACCTTC
>-|TRBV19|TRBJ1-1|once
CASSISPGNTEAFF
TGTGCCAGTAGTATATCTCCGGGGAACACTGAAGCTTTCTTT
>-|TRBV19|TRBJ2-3|few
CASSPFPSKLADTQYF
TGTGCCAGTAGTCCCTTCCCATCGAAACTGGCCGATACGCAGTATTTT
>TRBD1|TRBV2|TRBJ1-5|-
CASSAGGYSNQPQHF
TGTGCCAGCAGCGCAGGGGGGTATAGCAATCAGCCCCAGCATTTT
>-|TRBV27|TRBJ2-2|once
CASSFPNTGELFF
TGTGCCAGCAGTTTTCCGAACACCGGGGAGCTGTTTTTT
>-|TRBV27|TRBJ1-2|-
CASSLTVNNYGYTF
TGTGCCAGCAGTTTGACGGTGAATAACTATGGCTACACCTTC
>-|TRBV4-1|TRBJ2-2|-
CASSRANTGELFF
TGCGCCAGCAGCCGGGCGAACACCGGGGAGCTGTTTTTT
>TRBD2|TRBV11-2|TRBJ2-7|-
CASSPELSGGYEQYF
TGTGCCAGCAGCCCCGAGTTGAGCGGGGGTTACGAGCAGTACTTC
>-|TRBV19|TRBJ2-3|-
CASSTIDTQYF
TGTGCCAGTAGTACGATAGATACGCAGTATTTT
>-|TRBV21-1|TRBJ1-4|once
CASSKRTLGTGGKLFF
TGTGCCAGCAGCAAAAGGACTTTAGGGACAGGAGGAAAACTGTTTTTT
>TRBD1|TRBV6-1|TRBJ1-1|-
CASSEWTGVLNTEAFF
TGTGCCAGCAGTGAGTGGACAGGCGTCTTGAACACTGAAGCTTTCTTT
>-|TRBV28|TRBJ1-2|-
CASSPRGEWGDGYTF
TGTGCCAGCAGTCCTCGAGGGGAGTGGGGGGATGGCTACACCTTC
>-|TRBV27|TRBJ1-4|once
CASRDLISPNEKLFF
TGTGCCAGCAGGGACCTTATATCCCCTAATGAAAAACTGTTTTTT
>-|TRBV18|TRBJ1-5|once
CASSLAPWDKYQPQHF
TGTGCCAGCTCACTCGCCCCGTGGGACAAATATCAGCCCCAGCATTTT
>-|TRBV5-1|TRBJ2-7|-
CASSLPSYEQYF
TGCGCCAGCAGCTTGCCCTCCTACGAGCAGTACTTC
>-|TRBV5-4|TRBJ1-2|-
CASSLELGYYGYTF
TGTGCCAGCAGCTTGGAGCTAGGTTACTATGGCTACACCTTC
>TRBD2|TRBV6-1|TRBJ2-7|-
CASSATSGSYEQYF
TGTGCCAGCAGTGCCACTAGCGGGTCCTACGAGCAGTACTTC
>TRBD2|TRBV7-9|TRBJ2-5|-
CASSFLQTSGGAVRETQYF
TGTGCCAGCAGCTTCCTACAGACTAGCGGGGGGGCCGTACGTGAGACCCAGTACTTC
>-|TRBV7-9|TRBJ2-3|-
CASNLRGQGTDTQYF
TGTGCCAGCAACCTGAGAGGGCAGGGCACAGATACGCAGTATTTT
>TRBD2|TRBV19|TRBJ2-2|-
CASQWSGDTGELFF
TGTGCCAGCCAGTGGAGCGGGGATACCGGGGAGCTGTTTTTT
>TRBD1|TRBV29-1|TRBJ2-2|once
CSVEDNEDRAGELFF
TGCAGCGTTGAAGATAATGAGGACAGGGCCGGGGAGCTGTTTTTT
>TRBD2|TRBV5-4|TRBJ2-7|-
CASSLGTSGRENYEQYF
TGTGCCAGCAGCTTGGGAACTAGCGGTAGGGAGAACTACGAGCAGTACTTC
>TRBD1|TRBV20-1|TRBJ1-4|-
CSAQGLELFF
TGCAGTGCACAGGGGTTGGAACTGTTTTTT
>-|TRBV6-6|TRBJ2-3|once
CASWASVAGDTQYF
TGTGCCAGCTGGGCCAGTGTAGCAGGAGATACGCAGTATTTT
>TRBD2|TRBV7-7|TRBJ2-1|-
CASSLGASGDNEQFF
TGTGCCAGCAGCTTAGGGGCTAGCGGGGACAATGAGCAGTTCTTC
>-|TRBV28|TRBJ2-2|-
CASASPGNTGELFF
TGTGCCAGCGCCTCCCCAGGGAACACCGGGGAGCTGTTTTTT
>-|TRBV2|TRBJ2-7|-
CASSDPTYEQYF
TGTGCCAGCAGTGATCCCACCTACGAGCAGTACTTC
>-|TRBV6-5|TRBJ1-2|-
CASTMDYYGYTF
TGTGCCAGCACCATGGATTACTATGGCTACACCTTC
>-|TRBV12-2|TRBJ2-7|-
CASRIGTKGDEQYF
TGTGCAAGTCGCATCGGGACAAAAGGGGACGAGCAGTACTTC
>-|TRBV6-5|TRBJ2-2|-
CASSYSILETGELFF
TGTGCCAGCAGTTACTCGATCCTCGAGACCGGGGAGCTGTTTTTT
>-|TRBV6-5|TRBJ1-1|-
CASSLAPNTEAFF
TGTGCCAGCAGCCTAGCTCCGAACACTGAAGCTTTCTTT
>-|TRBV30|TRBJ2-1|-
CAWSGENNEQFF
TGTGCCTGGAGCGGAGAGAACAATGAGCAGTTCTTC
>TRBD2|TRBV2|TRBJ2-3|-
CASSSGTSAFTDTQYF
TGTGCCAGCAGTTCCGGGACTAGCGCATTCACAGATACGCAGTATTTT
>-|TRBV7-9|TRBJ2-2|-
CASSPSEPPGELFF
TGTGCCAGCAGCCCCTCGGAGCCCCCCGGGGAGCTGTTTTTT
>-|TRBV28|TRBJ2-3|-
CASSRTEVSGGSTDTQYF
TGTGCCAGCAGTAGAACCGAGGTTAGCGGAGGCAGCACAGATACGCAGTATTTT
>-|TRBV19|TRBJ2-2|-
CATSIFGELSF
TGTGCCACTAGTATTTTCGGGGAGCTGTCTTTT
>TRBD1|TRBV18|TRBJ2-7|-
CASSPGDRDEQYF
TGTGCCAGCTCACCAGGGGACAGGGACGAGCAGTACTTC
>TRBD1|TRBV28|TRBJ1-2|-
CASRPDRVQLNYGYTF
TGTGCCAGCAGACCCGACAGGGTTCAGCTTAACTATGGCTACACCTTC
>-|TRBV4-1|TRBJ2-2|few
CASSLGVTGELFF
TGCGCCAGCAGCCTGGGTGTTACCGGGGAGCTGTTTTTT
>TRBD1|TRBV4-2|TRBJ1-2|medium-sized
CASSPRTGDDYGYTF
TGTGCCAGCAGCCCCAGGACAGGGGACGACTATGGCTACACCTTC
>-|TRBV5-4|TRBJ2-7|-
CASSFRGGYGQYF
TGTGCCAGCAGCTTTCGTGGGGGGTATGGGCAGTACTTC
>TRBD1|TRBV23-1|TRBJ2-7|-
CASRGRPGQGYEQYF
TGCGCCAGCAGGGGCCGTCCGGGACAGGGCTACGAGCAGTACTTC
>-|TRBV2|TRBJ2-5|-
CASRDDRPRYF
TGTGCCAGCAGGGATGACAGACCCCGGTACTTC
>TRBD1|TRBV7-8|TRBJ2-5|-
CASSITLGQGGETQYF
TGTGCCAGCAGCATAACCCTGGGACAGGGAGGTGAGACCCAGTACTTC
>-|TRBV21-1|TRBJ2-7|-
CASSKQGSAYEQYF
TGTGCCAGCAGCAAACAGGGGAGTGCCTACGAGCAGTACTTC